This record looks at one T cell receptor (beta chain) sequence and its context. The sample comes from a study of early T cells in non-severe SARS-CoV-2 infection. Study details: Chains stayed unpaired after sequencing of bulk RNA from unsorted whole blood.

Researchers attached unique molecular identifiers to individual cDNA molecules. TCRdb redid the calling of the 5' RACE reads with MiXCR, one entry per CDR3 protein. The profile shows tens of thousands of distinct CDR3 sequences, about 10% of them singletons. Germline lookup yields CDR1 DFQATT and CDR2 SNEGSKA (reference sequence). CDR3 length: 14 amino acids. V trimming: 1 base; J trimming: 7 bases; junction bases outside the gene matches: 5. The chain has TRBV20-1 and TRBJ2-3, with 10 bases identical to TRBD2. Sequences were derived from whole blood, sampled at baseline. The receptor was isolated from an adult who was a healthcare worker with PCR-confirmed SARS-CoV-2 infection or an uninfected control (not recorded which). CDR3 sequence reads: CSARVLAGLNTQYF. CDR3 nucleotides: TGCAGTGCTAGAGTACTAGCGGGGCTTAATACGCAGTATTTT.